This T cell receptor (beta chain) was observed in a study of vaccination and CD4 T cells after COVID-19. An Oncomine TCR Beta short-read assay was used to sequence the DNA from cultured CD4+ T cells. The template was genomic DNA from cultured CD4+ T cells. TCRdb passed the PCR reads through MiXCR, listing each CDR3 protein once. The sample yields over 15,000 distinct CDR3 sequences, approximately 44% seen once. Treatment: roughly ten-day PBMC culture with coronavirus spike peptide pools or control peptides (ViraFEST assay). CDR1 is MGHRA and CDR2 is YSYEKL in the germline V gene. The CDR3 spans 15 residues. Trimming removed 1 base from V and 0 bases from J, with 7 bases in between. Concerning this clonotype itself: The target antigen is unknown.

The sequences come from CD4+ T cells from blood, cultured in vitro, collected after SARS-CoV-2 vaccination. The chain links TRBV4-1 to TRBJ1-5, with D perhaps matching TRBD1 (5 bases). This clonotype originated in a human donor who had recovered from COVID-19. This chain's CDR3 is CASSQGRGSNQPQHF. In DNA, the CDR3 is TGCGCCAGCAGCCAAGGGAGGGGTAGCAATCAGCCCCAGCATTTT.